This TCR beta chain stems from a study of blood T cell repertoires in COVID-19. Methods used by the authors: The assay estimated nucleated cells by amplifying reference gene primers. Sequenced by immunoSEQ multiplex PCR; TCRdb stores in-frame clones only, minus some. The V and J calls and clone size are taken from that table; D and trimming were inferred from the DNA. The sample records fewer than 450,000 clones, roughly 90% being singletons. The specimen was peripheral blood. The sequence was obtained from a woman aged 70-85 years with COVID-19, enrolled during active disease.

For the CDR3, the DNA is TGTGCCAGCAGCCAAGAGTCAGATAACTATGGCTACACCTTC. It translates to CASSQESDNYGYTF. The gene calls are TRBV4-2 and TRBJ1-2, with D unresolved. This CDR3 has 14 amino acids. Germline V CDR1 and CDR2: LGHNA, YNFKEQ. V was pared by 0 bases and J by 1 base, with 6 bases between.